The T cell receptor (beta chain) under discussion was sequenced for a study of beta chain features in type 1 diabetes. Overall study: Sorted cells from all samples, numbering 107,917,701, were examined.

The study reverse transcribed the entire isolated RNA, so it sequenced expressed TCRB transcripts. Clones were sequenced by immunoSEQ multiplex PCR, and TCRdb holds only the in-frame ones, with some missing. Of hundreds of thousands of clones listed, around an eighth are singletons. Trimming took 5 bases from V and 6 from J, leaving 16 bases between them. The CDR3 sequence is 15 residues long. Germline CDR1 is MNHNY and CDR2 is SVGAGI (reference sequence). Study observations and caveats: Lower insertion and higher deletion counts appeared at VDJ junctions in type 1 diabetes patients. PCR could preferentially amplify shorter templates, alike in patients and controls. There was a moderate but significant shortening of TCRB CDR3s in all four CD4+ subsets of Type 1 diabetes patients.

This clone was picked up a small number of times. Antigen: not known. The TCR sequence derives from a man younger than 30 with type 1 diabetes. Material: naive CD4+ T cells from blood. V is TRBV6-6 and J is TRBJ1-4; unclear D gene. The CDR3 nucleotides read TGTGCCAGCAGTCGCAGACAACCTCGCCATGAAAAACTGTTTTTT. Translation: CASSRRQPRHEKLFF.